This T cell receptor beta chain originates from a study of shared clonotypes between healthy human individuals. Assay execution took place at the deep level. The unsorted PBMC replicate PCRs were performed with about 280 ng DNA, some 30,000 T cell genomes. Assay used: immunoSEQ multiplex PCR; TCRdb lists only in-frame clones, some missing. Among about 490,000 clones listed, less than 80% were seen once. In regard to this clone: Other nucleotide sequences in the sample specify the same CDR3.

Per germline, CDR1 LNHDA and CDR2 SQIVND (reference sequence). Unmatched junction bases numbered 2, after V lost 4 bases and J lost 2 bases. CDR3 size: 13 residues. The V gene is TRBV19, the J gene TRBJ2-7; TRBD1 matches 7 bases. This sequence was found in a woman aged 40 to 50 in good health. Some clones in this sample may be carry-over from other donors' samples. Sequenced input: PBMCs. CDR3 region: CASSNRGTYEQYF. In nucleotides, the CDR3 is TGTGCCAGTAGTAACAGGGGTACCTACGAGCAGTACTTC.